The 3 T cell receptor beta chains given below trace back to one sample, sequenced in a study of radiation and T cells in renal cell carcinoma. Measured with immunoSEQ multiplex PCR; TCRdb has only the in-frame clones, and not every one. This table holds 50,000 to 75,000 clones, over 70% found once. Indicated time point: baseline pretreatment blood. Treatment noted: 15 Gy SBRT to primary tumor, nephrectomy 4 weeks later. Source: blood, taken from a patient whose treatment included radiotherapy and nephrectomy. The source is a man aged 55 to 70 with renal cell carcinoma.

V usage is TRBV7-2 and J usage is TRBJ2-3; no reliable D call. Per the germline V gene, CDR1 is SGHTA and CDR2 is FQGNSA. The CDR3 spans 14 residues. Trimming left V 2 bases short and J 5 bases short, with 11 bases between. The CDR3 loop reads CASSLRLVGDTQYF. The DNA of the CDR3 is TGTGCCAGCAGCTTAAGGCTAGTCGGAGATACGCAGTATTTT. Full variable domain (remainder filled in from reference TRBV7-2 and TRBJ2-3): GAGVSQSPSNKVTEKGKDVELRCDPISGHTALYWYRQSLGQGLEFLIYFQGNSAPDKSGLPSDRFSAERTGGSVSTLTIQRTQQEDSAVYLCASSLRLVGDTQYFGPGTRLTVL.

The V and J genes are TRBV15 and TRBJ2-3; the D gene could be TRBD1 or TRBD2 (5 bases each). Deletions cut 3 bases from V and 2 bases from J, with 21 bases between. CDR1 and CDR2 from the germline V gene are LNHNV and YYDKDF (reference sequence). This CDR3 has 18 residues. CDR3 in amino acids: CATSRPFGLGTNTDTQYF. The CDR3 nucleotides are TGTGCCACCAGCAGGCCCTTCGGATTGGGGACGAACACAGATACGCAGTATTTT.

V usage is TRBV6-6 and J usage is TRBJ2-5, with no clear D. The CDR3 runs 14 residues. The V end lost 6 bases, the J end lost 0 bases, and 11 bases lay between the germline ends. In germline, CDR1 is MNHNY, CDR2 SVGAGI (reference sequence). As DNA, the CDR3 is TGTGCCAGCAGCTATCAGCAGTACCAAGAGACCCAGTACTTC. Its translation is CASSYQQYQETQYF.